These T cell receptor beta chains were read from a single sample in a study of blood T cell repertoires in COVID-19. Only in-frame clones appear in the TCRdb table, and some are missing; sequencing was by immunoSEQ multiplex PCR. The top ten clones hold approximately 17% of a sample with under 150,000 clones, 70% to 85% of them seen once. Sequenced material: peripheral blood. The receptors were sampled from an elderly woman with acute or convalescent COVID-19. The CDR3 runs from the conserved cysteine through the conserved F or W. The D gene is left open where the match is weak. A clone size is listed for some rows: how often the clone was seen (once, few, many), or a class if it is expanded.

abundance	len	d_gene	v_gene	j_gene	CDR3nt	CDR3aa
-	13	-	TRBV20-1	TRBJ2-3	TGCAGTGCTAGTGCGGGAAGCACAGATACGCAGTATTTT	CSASAGSTDTQYF
-	13	-	TRBV21-1	TRBJ2-3	TGTGCCAGCAGCAATCGGGGTCCAGATACGCAGTATTTT	CASSNRGPDTQYF
large	15	-	TRBV15	TRBJ1-2	TGTGCCACCAGCAGAGATGGAGCAGGGTCGGATGGCTACACCTTC	CATSRDGAGSDGYTF
-	15	TRBD1	TRBV4-1	TRBJ2-7	TGCGCCAGCAGCCACGCTGGACAGGGGGCTTACGAGCAGTACTTC	CASSHAGQGAYEQYF
-	14	TRBD1	TRBV5-1	TRBJ2-5	TGCGCCAGCAGCAGACAGGGGAACCAAGAGACCCAGTACTTC	CASSRQGNQETQYF
-	13	-	TRBV6-5	TRBJ2-3	TGTGCCAGCAGGGGGGCTGGGACAGATACGCAGTATTTT	CASRGAGTDTQYF
-	16	TRBD2	TRBV3-1/TRBV3-2	TRBJ2-7	TGTGCCAGCAGCCAAGAAGCTCTAGCGGCCTCCTACGAGCAGTACTTC	CASSQEALAASYEQYF
-	19	TRBD1	TRBV19	TRBJ1-5	TGTGCCAGTGGGGGGTCCCGGGACAGGGCGGATTATAGCAATCAGCCCCAGCATTTT	CASGGSRDRADYSNQPQHF
-	14	TRBD1	TRBV19	TRBJ2-7	TGTGCCAGTAATGACAGGACAGGGGCCTACGAGCAGTACTTC	CASNDRTGAYEQYF
-	16	-	TRBV21-1	TRBJ2-1	TGTGCCAGCAACCCTAGCGGGAGTGACTCCTACAATGAGCAGTTCTTC	CASNPSGSDSYNEQFF
-	15	TRBD2	TRBV6-5	TRBJ2-5	TGTGCCAGCAGTTACTCGGGGAGGGCGCAAGAGACCCAGTACTTC	CASSYSGRAQETQYF
once	12	-	TRBV12-3/TRBV12-4	TRBJ1-5	TGTGCCAGCAGTTATAATAATCAGCCCCAGCATTTT	CASSYNNQPQHF
once	15	-	TRBV7-2	TRBJ2-7	TGTGCCAGCAGCTTAGTTCGGGTCAGGGCGTACGAGCAGTACTTC	CASSLVRVRAYEQYF
-	14	-	TRBV4-1	TRBJ1-1	TGCGCCAGCAGCCACCCGGGGATAATAACTGAAGCTTTCTTT	CASSHPGIITEAFF
-	16	TRBD2	TRBV6-5	TRBJ2-1	TGTGCCAGCAGTTCCCTTAGCGGGGGGGAGGGGAATGAGCAGTTCTTC	CASSSLSGGEGNEQFF
-	16	-	TRBV5-1	TRBJ1-4	TGCGCCAGCAGCTTGGACCGGGTGGCAGAGAATGAAAAACTGTTTTTT	CASSLDRVAENEKLFF
-	12	-	TRBV7-9	TRBJ1-2	TGTGCCAGCAGTCAGCCGGGGTTCGGCTACACCTTC	CASSQPGFGYTF
few	15	-	TRBV4-3	TRBJ1-1	TGCGCCAGCAGCCAAGAGGGCAGGGGCAACACTGAAGCTTTCTTT	CASSQEGRGNTEAFF
-	16	-	TRBV30	TRBJ1-1	TGTGCCTGGAGTCTTTGGGCAGGGGTCGAGAACACTGAAGCTTTCTTT	CAWSLWAGVENTEAFF
-	15	TRBD1	TRBV14	TRBJ2-1	TGTGCCAGCAGCCAAGGGCAGGGGGTACACAATGAGCAGTTCTTC	CASSQGQGVHNEQFF
-	15	TRBD1	TRBV19	TRBJ1-1	TGTGCCAGTAGTGCACCAGGACAGGGGAACACTGAAGCTTTCTTT	CASSAPGQGNTEAFF
few	14	-	TRBV10-2	TRBJ2-5	TGCGCCAGCAGTGAGGAAGCTATCCGAGAGACCCAGTACTTC	CASSEEAIRETQYF